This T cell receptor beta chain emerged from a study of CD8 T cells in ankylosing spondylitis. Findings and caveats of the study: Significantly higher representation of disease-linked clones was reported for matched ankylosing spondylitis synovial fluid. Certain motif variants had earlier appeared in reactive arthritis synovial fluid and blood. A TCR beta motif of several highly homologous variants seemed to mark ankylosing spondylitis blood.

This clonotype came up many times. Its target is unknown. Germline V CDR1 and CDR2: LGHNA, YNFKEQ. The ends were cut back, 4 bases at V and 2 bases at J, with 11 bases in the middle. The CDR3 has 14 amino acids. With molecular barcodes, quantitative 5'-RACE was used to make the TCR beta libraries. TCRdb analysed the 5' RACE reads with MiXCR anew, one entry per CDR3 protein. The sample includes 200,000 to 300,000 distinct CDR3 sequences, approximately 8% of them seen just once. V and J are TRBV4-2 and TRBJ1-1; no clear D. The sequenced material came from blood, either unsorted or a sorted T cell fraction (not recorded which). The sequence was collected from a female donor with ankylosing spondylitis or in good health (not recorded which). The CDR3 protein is CASSPPRDNTEAFF. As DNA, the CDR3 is TGTGCCAGCAGCCCCCCCCGGGATAACACTGAAGCTTTCTTT.